This T cell receptor beta chain is drawn from a study of T cell changes during pregnancy in multiple sclerosis. The protocol was immunoSEQ multiplex PCR, while the TCRdb copy is restricted to in-frame clones and leaves out a portion. The table records tens of thousands of clones, roughly 92% of them present only once. Here the sequenced sample was CD4+ T cells from peripheral blood mononuclear cells, taken before pregnancy. The receptor's source is a female donor with multiple sclerosis, enrolled in a pregnancy study.

In nucleotides, the CDR3 is TGTGCCAGCAGTGAAGCTGACAGCTACTACGAGCAGTACTTC. Its protein is CASSEADSYYEQYF. The chain is built from TRBV6-1 and TRBJ2-7, with D possibly TRBD1 on 5 matching bases. The CDR3 is 14 amino acids. Looked up from germline, CDR1 is MNHNS and CDR2 is SASEGT. Trimming shortened V by 0 bases and J by 3 bases, and 9 bases separated the two germline ends.